The clone carrying this T cell receptor beta chain occurred once. The data belong to a study of cytomegalovirus exposure and HLA in healthy donors. Both 60 Vbeta primers and 13 Jbeta primers went into the PCR. Method: immunoSEQ multiplex PCR; TCRdb's copy keeps in-frame clones and lacks some. The sample records 130,000 to 150,000 clones, approximately 80% being singletons. CDR1 is MNHEY, CDR2 SVGAGI, per germline. The V end was cut by 6 bases, the J end by 3 bases, with 9 bases between. This CDR3 spans 12 amino acids. Donors likely had unrecorded immune exposures despite being nominally healthy when sampled.

The sequenced sample was PBMCs. This chain joins TRBV6-5 and TRBJ2-7; perhaps TRBD2 as D (6 bases). This TCR was recovered from a woman between 40 and 50 years old in good health and CMV-seropositive. CDR3: CASRGGGYEQYF. In nucleotides, the CDR3 is TGTGCCAGCAGGGGGGGTGGCTACGAGCAGTACTTC.